A selection of T cell receptor beta chains follows, all from one sample in a study of radiotherapy plus CTLA-4 blockade in lung cancer. The assay was immunoSEQ multiplex PCR, and TCRdb's table has in-frame clones only and misses some. Of approximately 100,000 clones listed, 75% to 90% are singletons. This sample comprised peripheral blood, obtained from a patient treated with radiotherapy plus ipilimumab. The receptors stem from a human donor with non-small cell lung cancer who had a partial response to radiotherapy plus ipilimumab. Each CDR3 is given with its conserved first and last residue. The D gene is left open where the match is weak. Clone size is given for some rows only: seen once, a few or many times, or a class if the clone is expanded.

>once|TRBD2|TRBV4-1|TRBJ2-3
TGCGCCAGCAGCCAAGAAGGACTAGCGGGAGGGCCGACAGATACGCAGTATTTT
CASSQEGLAGGPTDTQYF
>once|NA|TRBV7-9|TRBJ2-2
TGTGCCAGCAGCCCCCAGGGATCGTCAACCGGGGAGCTGTTTTTT
CASSPQGSSTGELFF
>NA|TRBD1|TRBV30|TRBJ2-1
TGTGCCTGGAGTGCAAACAGGGGGCCTGAGCAGTTCTTC
CAWSANRGPEQFF
>NA|NA|TRBV2|TRBJ2-3
TGTGCCAGCACTGACCAGGGGAAAACCTCTATTACGCAGTATTTT
CASTDQGKTSITQYF
>NA|NA|TRBV9|TRBJ1-4
TGTGCCAGCAGCGGAACCCCAGGGGTCACTAATGAAAAACTGTTTTTT
CASSGTPGVTNEKLFF
>NA|NA|TRBV18|TRBJ1-4
TGTGCCAGCTCAACCGCTGCGGGAACAACTAATGAAAAACTGTTTTTT
CASSTAAGTTNEKLFF
>once|TRBD2|TRBV5-4|TRBJ2-7
TGTGCCAGCAGCTCCGGACTAGCGGGAACCTACGAGCAGTACTTC
CASSSGLAGTYEQYF
>NA|NA|TRBV4-3|TRBJ2-5
TGCGCCAGCAGCCTAACAAGCCAAGAGACCCAGTACTTC
CASSLTSQETQYF
>NA|NA|TRBV25-1|TRBJ1-1
TGTGCCAGCAGTGATACAGGGTGGGGTGGAGCTTTCTTT
CASSDTGWGGAFF
>once|TRBD1|TRBV5-1|TRBJ2-2
TGCGCCAGCCGCCCCGGGACAGCGAACACCGGGGAGCTGTTTTTT
CASRPGTANTGELFF
>NA|TRBD2|TRBV5-4|TRBJ2-3
TGTGCCAGCAGCACGGGACTAGCGGGACCGAGCACAGATACGCAGTATTTT
CASSTGLAGPSTDTQYF
>NA|TRBD1|TRBV5-1|TRBJ2-5
TGCGCCAGCAGCTTGCTAGGACAGGTTCAAGAGACCCAGTACTTC
CASSLLGQVQETQYF
>NA|NA|TRBV2|TRBJ2-4
TGTGCCAGCACGTGGGGACTAGCCAAAAACATTCAGTACTTC
CASTWGLAKNIQYF
>NA|TRBD1|TRBV5-4|TRBJ2-3
TGTGCCAGCAGCTTGCACCAGGGGGCGGTGAGCACAGATACGCAGTATTTT
CASSLHQGAVSTDTQYF
>few|NA|TRBV11-2|TRBJ1-5
TGTGCCAGCAGCCCCAACTCGGGACTGGATTTCAATCAGCCCCAGCATTTT
CASSPNSGLDFNQPQHF
>NA|TRBD1|TRBV10-3|TRBJ2-7
TGTGCCATCAGGGGGACAGGGGGCGTCAACGAGCAGTACTTC
CAIRGTGGVNEQYF
>NA|NA|TRBV28|TRBJ2-3
TGTGCCAGCAGTACCCTAGCAGCTAGCACAGATACGCAGTATTTT
CASSTLAASTDTQYF
>NA|TRBD1|TRBV6-5|TRBJ1-5
TGTGCCAGCAGTCCGGACAGGCTCAATCAGCCCCAGCATTTT
CASSPDRLNQPQHF
>once|TRBD1|TRBV7-8|TRBJ1-4
TGTGCCAGCAGCCTCCGGGACAGCCTTAATGAAAAACTGTTTTTT
CASSLRDSLNEKLFF
>NA|NA|TRBV27|TRBJ2-3
TGTGCCAGCAGTCCCCTCCTAGGTAGCACAGATACGCAGTATTTT
CASSPLLGSTDTQYF
>NA|TRBD1|TRBV7-8|TRBJ1-1
TGTGCCAGCAGCACCCTGACAGGGGGGATTCTTTCCGAAGCTTTCTTT
CASSTLTGGILSEAFF
>NA|NA|TRBV5-8|TRBJ2-7
TGTGCCAGCAGCGTACTGGACGAGCAGTACTTC
CASSVLDEQYF
>NA|TRBD2|TRBV14|TRBJ2-7
TGTGCCAGCAGAGCGGGGGGACAGAACTCCTACGAGCAGTACTTC
CASRAGGQNSYEQYF
>NA|TRBD2|TRBV27|TRBJ2-2
TGTGCCAGCAGTTTACACGGACTAGCGGGAGGGTATGGCGGGGAGCTGTTTTTT
CASSLHGLAGGYGGELFF
>NA|NA|TRBV7-2|TRBJ2-1
TGTGCCAGCAGGGGTGGGTCTGGCGGGGGCCCATACAATGAGCAGTTCTTC
CASRGGSGGGPYNEQFF
>NA|TRBD1|TRBV6-6|TRBJ2-7
TGTGCCAGCAGTTCGAGACAGGGGAATATCGAGCAGTACTTC
CASSSRQGNIEQYF
>NA|TRBD2|TRBV11-2|TRBJ2-1
TGTGCCAGCAGCTTAGAGCCGGGAGGCAGCTACAATGAGCAGTTCTTC
CASSLEPGGSYNEQFF
>NA|NA|TRBV7-9|TRBJ2-5
TGTGCCAGCAGCCCGCTGGCCAGGGCTTACCAAGAGACCCAGTACTTC
CASSPLARAYQETQYF
>NA|NA|TRBV7-6|TRBJ2-5
TGTGCCAGCAGCGAGGGGGGGGGCTACCAAGAGACCCAGTACTTC
CASSEGGGYQETQYF
>NA|NA|TRBV7-2|TRBJ2-1
TGTGCCAGCAGCTTAATGACTTTCCTCTACAATGAGCAGTTCTTC
CASSLMTFLYNEQFF
>NA|TRBD2|TRBV28|TRBJ2-1
TGTGCCAGCAGTTCGGCCGGGAGGGGCTACAATGAGCAGTTCTTC
CASSSAGRGYNEQFF
>NA|TRBD1|TRBV6-1|TRBJ1-5
TGTGCCAGCAGTGCAAACTCAGGGGGAACAAGCAATCAGCCCCAGCATTTT
CASSANSGGTSNQPQHF
>NA|TRBD1|TRBV7-2|TRBJ1-1
TGTGCCAGCAGAACAGGGGGCAGTAACACTGAAGCTTTCTTT
CASRTGGSNTEAFF
>NA|TRBD2|TRBV10-2|TRBJ2-3
TGCGCCATTAAGACTAGCCCGGGGACAGATACGCAGTATTTT
CAIKTSPGTDTQYF
>once|NA|TRBV30|TRBJ1-4
TGTGCCTGGAGTGTACAGAGACAGCTGAATGAAAAACTGTTTTTT
CAWSVQRQLNEKLFF
>NA|NA|TRBV28|TRBJ1-2
TGTGCCAGCAGTCTTGGGGGGGCCCCGAGCTATGGCTACACCTTC
CASSLGGAPSYGYTF
>NA|TRBD2|TRBV5-1|TRBJ2-5
TGCGCCAGCAGTCACGGTATACTAGCGAAATACCAAGAGACCCAGTACTTC
CASSHGILAKYQETQYF
>NA|NA|TRBV27|TRBJ2-1
TGTGCCAGCAGTTTTTTCGGCATATCGACCCCAGAGCGGAAATACAATGAGCAGTTCTTC
CASSFFGISTPERKYNEQFF
>NA|TRBD1|TRBV2|TRBJ1-4
TGTGCCAGCAGTCCGGGACAGGGGGCCCGAGGTGAAAAACTGTTTTTT
CASSPGQGARGEKLFF